This T cell receptor (beta chain) appears in the sequencing data of a study of cytomegalovirus exposure and HLA in healthy donors. Regarding the study as a whole: The study dropped some indistinguishable V segments, TRBV6-2 and TRBV6-3 among them. CMV serostatus alone was available as immune exposure information. Specific recognition of CMV antigens was confirmed in vitro for a few chains (all CMV-associated).

Concerning this clone itself: The antigen remains unidentified.

Germline V gene lookup returns CDR1 LGHNT and CDR2 FRNRAP. The CDR3 contains 16 residues. J was trimmed by 5 bases and V by 2 bases; bases with no gene match: 11. Use of 60 Vbeta and 13 Jbeta primers characterized the PCR. Libraries were prepared by immunoSEQ multiplex PCR; TCRdb keeps only in-frame clonotypes and omits some of them. The sample is made up of about 160,000 clones, and the top ten hold around 1.2% of it. The TCR sequence derives from a woman aged 55-70 years in good health and CMV-seronegative. The chain recombines TRBV12-5 with TRBJ1-1; TRBD1 aligns across 7 bases. Material for sequencing was PBMCs. The DNA of the CDR3 is TGTGCTAGTGGTTTGAACTCTAGGGGGCTAGGGACTGAAGCTTTCTTT. It yields the protein CASGLNSRGLGTEAFF.